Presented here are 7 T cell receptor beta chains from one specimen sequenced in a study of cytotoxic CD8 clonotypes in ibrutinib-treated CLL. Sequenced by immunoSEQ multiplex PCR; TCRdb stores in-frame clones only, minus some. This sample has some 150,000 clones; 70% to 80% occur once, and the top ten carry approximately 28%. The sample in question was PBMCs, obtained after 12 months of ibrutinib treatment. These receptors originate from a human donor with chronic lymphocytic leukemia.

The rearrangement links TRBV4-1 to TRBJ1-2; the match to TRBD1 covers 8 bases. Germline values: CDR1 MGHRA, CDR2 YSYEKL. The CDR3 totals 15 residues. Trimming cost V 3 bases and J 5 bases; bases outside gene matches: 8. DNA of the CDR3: TGCGCCAGCAGCCACACCGGACAGGGAGTATATGGCTACACCTTC. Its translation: CASSHTGQGVYGYTF.

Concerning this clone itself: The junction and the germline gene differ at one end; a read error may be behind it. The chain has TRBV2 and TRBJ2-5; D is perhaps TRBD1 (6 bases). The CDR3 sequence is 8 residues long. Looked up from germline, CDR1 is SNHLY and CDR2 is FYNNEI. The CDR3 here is CASSPGDF. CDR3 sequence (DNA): TGTGCCAGCAGTCCAGGGGACTTC. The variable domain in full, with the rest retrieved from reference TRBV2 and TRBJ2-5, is EPEVTQTPSHQVTQMGQEVILRCVPISNHLYFYWYRQILGQKVEFLVSFYNNEISEKSEIFDDQFSVERPDGSNFTLKIRSTKLEDSAMYFCASSPGDFGPGTRLLVL.

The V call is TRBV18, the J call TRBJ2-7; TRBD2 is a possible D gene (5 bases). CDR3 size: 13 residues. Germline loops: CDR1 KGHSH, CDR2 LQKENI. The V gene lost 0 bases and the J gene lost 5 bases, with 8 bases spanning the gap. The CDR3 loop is CASSPPSGDEQYF. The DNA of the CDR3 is TGTGCCAGCTCACCACCGTCCGGGGACGAGCAGTACTTC.

CDR3 nucleotides: TGTGCCAGCAGCTTCCGGGGGGGACAGGGGAATGGCTACACCTTC. Residues: CASSFRGGQGNGYTF. The V call is TRBV5-6, the J call TRBJ1-2; 10 nucleotides agree with TRBD1. The CDR3 contains 15 residues. Germline V gene data show CDR1 as SGHDT and CDR2 as YYEEEE. Unmatched junction bases numbered 7, after V lost 2 bases and J lost 6 bases.

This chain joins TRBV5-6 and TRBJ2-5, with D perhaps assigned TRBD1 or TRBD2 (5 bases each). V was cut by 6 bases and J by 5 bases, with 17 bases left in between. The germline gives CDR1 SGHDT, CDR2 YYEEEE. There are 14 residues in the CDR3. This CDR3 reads CASNHGALGETQYF. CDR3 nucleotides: TGTGCCAGCAACCACGGGGCACTGGGGGAGACCCAGTACTTC.

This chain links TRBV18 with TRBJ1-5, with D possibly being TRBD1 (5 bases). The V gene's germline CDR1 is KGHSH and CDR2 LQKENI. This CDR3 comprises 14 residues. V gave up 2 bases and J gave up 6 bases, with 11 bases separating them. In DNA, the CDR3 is TGTGCCAGCTCACCAGGGGGACCCGGTCAGCCCCAGCATTTT. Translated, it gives CASSPGGPGQPQHF.

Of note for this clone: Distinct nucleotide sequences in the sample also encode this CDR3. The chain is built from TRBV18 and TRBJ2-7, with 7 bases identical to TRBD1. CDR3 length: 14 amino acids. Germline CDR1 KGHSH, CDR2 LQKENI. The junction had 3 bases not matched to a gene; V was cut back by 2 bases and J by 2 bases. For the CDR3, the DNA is TGTGCCAGCTCACCAAGGGACAGAGCCTACGAGCAGTACTTC. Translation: CASSPRDRAYEQYF.